These 32 T cell receptor beta chains came from one sample sequenced in a study of regulatory T cells in long-lasting Graves disease (dated by TCRdb to 2020 to 2023). Library preparation used multiplex PCR. Sequencing used an Illumina HiSeq 4000. iRepertoire HTBI primers and Arm-PCR amplification of CDR3 regions were used to construct TCR beta libraries. TCRdb took the public reads, trimmed them with fastp at Q25, ran MiXCR for clone calling and kept in-frame beta chains. A single entry per CDR3 protein holds the most common genes and DNA from its merged rows. For this sample the table gives 450,000 to 700,000 distinct CDR3 sequences, of which roughly 14% were detected only once. Of the sample, roughly a tenth is held by the ten largest clones. In light of the paper, this sample's time point label describes: newly diagnosed GD, antithyroid drugs for less than 3 months. For both TCR sequencing and RNA sequencing, RNA was extracted from PBMCs in TRIzol.

A further study also used this sample, focusing on T cells in Graves' hyperthyroidism and ophthalmopathy.

This specimen was peripheral blood mononuclear cells (PBMCs), taken at new diagnosis, from a patient treated with antithyroid drugs. The source of these receptors is a man younger than 40 with Graves disease. Donor details come from another sample of the same person, matched by shared clones.

This clonotype has just a few counts. At one boundary the junction diverges from the germline segment, which might be a read error. CDR3 sequence: CASSQDGSESGGYTF. CDR3 nucleotide sequence: TGTGCCAGCAGCCAAGATGGGTCAGAATCAGGAGGCTACACCTTC. The chain employs TRBV4-1 and TRBJ1-2; D unclear. This CDR3 is built from 15 residues. Germline loops: CDR1 MGHRA, CDR2 YSYEKL.

This clonotype was seen a handful of times. The gene calls are TRBV27 and TRBJ2-4, with 8 positions matching TRBD1. Germline trimming cut 5 bases from V and 8 bases from J; bases unmatched to any gene: 5. The germline CDR1 and CDR2 sequences are MNHEY and SMNVEV (reference sequence). The CDR3 loop spans 13 amino acids. The DNA for the CDR3 is TGTGCCAGCAGTAGCGTACAGGGGGACATTCAGTACTTC. This codes for CASSSVQGDIQYF.

This CDR3 is CLPSPVDDRGFSETQYF. CDR3 nucleotide sequence: TGCCTCCCGAGTCCAGTTGATGACAGGGGATTTTCTGAGACCCAGTACTTC. The chain employs TRBV10-1 and TRBJ2-5; 8 nucleotides match TRBD1. Looked up from germline, CDR1 is WNHNN and CDR2 is SYGVQD (reference sequence). The CDR3 sequence is 17 residues long.

Details on this clonotype: Relative to the germline gene, one junction end is altered; a read error may explain this. CDR3 protein: CASSRGLAGGPQKTQYF. DNA for the CDR3: TGTGCCAGCAGCCGGGGACTAGCGGGAGGTCCCCAAAAGACCCAGTACTTC. The chain couples TRBV13 to TRBJ2-5, with TRBD2 matching 15 bases. CDR3 length: 17 amino acids. CDR1 and CDR2 (germline): PRHDT, FYEKMQ (reference sequence).

The J gene is TRBJ2-7, the V gene TRBV14; 7 bases line up with TRBD2. The CDR3 is 17 amino acids. CDR1 SGHDN and CDR2 FVKESK come from the germline V gene. V lost 1 base, J lost 1 base, and 10 bases stayed unmatched. The CDR3 DNA reads TGTGCCAGCAGCCAAGGCCCCCGAGCGGGAAGATCCTACGAGCAGTACTTC. It is translated as CASSQGPRAGRSYEQYF.

This clonotype was seen a handful of times. The V and J genes are TRBV13 and TRBJ2-7, with no clear D. In germline, CDR1 is PRHDT, CDR2 FYEKMQ (reference sequence). V dropped 5 bases and J dropped 2 bases, with 10 bases sitting between them. The CDR3 covers 13 residues. The CDR3 DNA reads as TGTGCCAGCAGCCCCCCGCTGACCTACGAGCAGTACTTC. Translated: CASSPPLTYEQYF.

This clonotype was counted many times. The V gene is TRBV2, the J gene TRBJ2-5; D ambiguous. Per the germline V gene, CDR1 is SNHLY and CDR2 is FYNNEI. The CDR3 covers 14 residues. Trimming cost V 2 bases and J 2 bases, with 9 bases left between them. CDR3 DNA sequence: TGTGCCAGCAGTGAATATGCGTTACAAGAGACCCAGTACTTC. Its translation is CASSEYALQETQYF.

This clonotype was observed many times. This chain connects TRBV6-1 to TRBJ2-7; 15 bases map to TRBD2. V dropped 6 bases and J dropped 7; count of bases not matched to a gene: 10. This CDR3 is 16 amino acids long. The V gene's germline CDR1 is MNHNS and CDR2 SASEGT. The CDR3 nucleotides read TGTGCCAGCAGCCGCGGAGGGACTAGCGGGAGGAATGAGCAGTACTTC. This gives the protein CASSRGGTSGRNEQYF.

This clonotype was picked up one time. It may be a read error: a sequence one base away is much more abundant. The conserved phenylalanine or tryptophan is not found at the CDR3 terminus, so this likely reflects a read error. This chain joins TRBV27 and TRBJ2-5, with 8 bases identical to TRBD1. CDR1 and CDR2 from the germline V gene are MNHEY and SMNVEV (reference sequence). The J segment lost 2 bases and the V segment lost 4 bases, leaving 6 bases of the junction unmatched. This CDR3 spans 15 amino acids. CDR3 protein: CASSSRTGRQETQYL. The CDR3 DNA is TGTGCCAGCAGTTCCCGGACAGGGAGGCAAGAGACCCAGTACTTA.

This clonotype appeared many times. The chain recombines TRBV2 with TRBJ1-1, with D perhaps TRBD1 (6 bases). Germline V CDR1 and CDR2: SNHLY, FYNNEI. The length of the CDR3 is 12 residues. V gave up 8 bases and J gave up 7 bases, with 14 bases separating them. The CDR3 DNA is TGTGCCAGCGAAGGACAGATTGGTGAAGCTTTCTTT. Protein product: CASEGQIGEAFF.

Ten or more counts support this clonotype. The chain couples TRBV20-1 to TRBJ1-5; no clear D gene. In germline, CDR1 is DFQATT, CDR2 SNEGSKA (reference sequence). The CDR3 is 11 amino acids. Here the CDR3 reads CSVIDNQPQHF. The CDR3 coding sequence is TGCAGCGTCATAGATAATCAGCCCCAGCATTTT.

The sample holds many counts of this clonotype. This chain connects TRBV29-1 to TRBJ1-4; 7 bases align to TRBD1. This CDR3 region has 13 residues. The junction had 10 bases not matched to a gene; V was cut back by 7 bases and J by 8 bases. The germline CDR1 and CDR2 sequences are SQVTM and ANQGSEA. The CDR3 loop reads CSAETGRKEKLFF. The CDR3 DNA sequence: TGCAGCGCCGAGACAGGGAGAAAAGAAAAACTGTTTTTT.

The chain carries TRBV29-1 and TRBJ2-2; 8 bases match TRBD1. Germline V gene data show CDR1 as SQVTM and CDR2 as ANQGSEA. J gave up 5 bases and V 6 bases, and 17 bases lay outside the gene matches. CDR3 length equals 17 residues. The CDR3 here is CSVLYPGTGRVTGELFF. CDR3 in DNA: TGCAGCGTCCTCTACCCCGGGACAGGTCGGGTGACCGGGGAGCTGTTTTTT.

This clonotype was picked up many times. The V and J genes are TRBV2 and TRBJ2-1, with D tentatively TRBD1 or TRBD2 (5 bases each). This CDR3 comprises 14 residues. V was trimmed by 6 bases and J by 4 bases, leaving 13 bases between them. The germline V gene encodes CDR1 SNHLY and CDR2 FYNNEI. The CDR3 nucleotides read TGTGCCAGCAGATCGAGGGGAGAATACAATGAGCAGTTCTTC. Translating gives CASRSRGEYNEQFF.

In this sample, this clonotype turned up once. A far bigger clonotype differs at one base, so this is likely a read error. This chain connects TRBV28 to TRBJ2-7; 13 bases agree with TRBD2. The germline V gene encodes CDR1 MDHEN and CDR2 SYDVKM. This CDR3 has 17 residues. In nucleotides, the CDR3 is TGTGCCAGCAGCTTATACTCGGGACTAGCGGGACTATCCGAGCAGTACTTC. It specifies CASSLYSGLAGLSEQYF.

This clonotype showed up just a few times. The chain is built from TRBV7-9 and TRBJ2-1, with TRBD2 matching over 15 bases. CDR3 length: 23 residues. The V and J ends lost 2 bases and 1 base, in that order; junction bases with no gene match: 18. Germline CDR1 is SEHNR and CDR2 is FQNEAQ (reference sequence). The CDR3 bases are TGTGCCAGCAGCTTAAAGTCGCTAGTCGGGGGGACTAGCGGGAGGAGGTCCTACAATGAGCAGTTCTTC. The encoded protein is CASSLKSLVGGTSGRRSYNEQFF.

This clonotype has a count of ten or more. This chain connects TRBV12-3 or TRBV12-4 to TRBJ2-5; D unresolved. The CDR3 covers 15 residues. V was pared by 2 bases and J by 0 bases, with 10 bases between. In DNA form, the CDR3 reads TGTGCCAGCAGTTTACTGTCAGCTAACCAAGAGACCCAGTACTTC. Residues: CASSLLSANQETQYF.

Points on this clonotype: This may arise from a read error, as a much more abundant clone is one base away. This chain links TRBV12-3 or TRBV12-4 with TRBJ1-1; D gene unclear. With 1 base removed from V and 4 bases from J, the gap between germline ends came to 13 bases. The length of the CDR3 is 15 residues. CDR3: CASSLGAASSTEAFF. Written as DNA, the CDR3 is TGTGCCAGCAGTTTAGGGGCAGCTTCGAGCACTGAAGCTTTCTTT.

For this clonotype: A read error is possible here, since a much larger clone lies one base away. The rearrangement links TRBV6-2 or TRBV6-3 to TRBJ1-2; 7 positions agree with TRBD1. The CDR3 totals 16 residues. V shed 10 bases and J 5 bases; nucleotides not matched to a gene: 19. CDR1 MNHEY and CDR2 SVGEGT come from the germline V gene. CDR3: CAIQKLSGTDPYGYTF. The DNA of the CDR3 is TGTGCCATCCAAAAACTATCCGGGACAGATCCTTATGGCTACACCTTC.

This clonotype was detected many times. The rearrangement links TRBV5-1 to TRBJ2-1; 13 bases map to TRBD2. There are 17 residues in the CDR3. V was pared by 4 bases and J by 0 bases, with 4 bases of the junction left unmatched. CDR1 is SGHRS and CDR2 is YFSETQ in the germline V gene. CDR3 sequence (DNA): TGCGCCAGCAGCAAGACTAGCGGGAGGTCCTCCTACAATGAGCAGTTCTTC. This translates into CASSKTSGRSSYNEQFF.

This clonotype was counted between two and nine times. V is TRBV6-1 and J is TRBJ1-3; 7 bases are shared with TRBD1. CDR1 is MNHNS, CDR2 SASEGT, per germline. This CDR3 is built from 13 residues. The junction had 2 bases not matched to a gene; V was cut back by 5 bases and J by 4 bases. CDR3 in amino acids: CASSRRGGNTIYF. The CDR3 coding sequence is TGTGCCAGCAGTCGCAGGGGGGGAAACACCATATATTTT.

As to this clonotype: It may be a read error: a sequence one base away is much more abundant. V and J are TRBV5-1 and TRBJ1-1; 10 bases are a match to TRBD1. The CDR3 sequence is 15 residues long. CDR1 and CDR2 (germline): SGHRS, YFSETQ. The CDR3 region is CASSLPGQGYTEALF. The CDR3 DNA reads TGCGCCAGCAGCCTCCCGGGACAGGGGTACACTGAAGCTCTCTTT. Full variable domain (missing parts from reference TRBV5-1 and TRBJ1-1): KAGVTQTPRYLIKTRGQQVTLSCSPISGHRSVSWYQQTPGQGLQFLFEYFSETQRNKGNFPGRFSGRQFSNSRSEMNVSTLELGDSALYLCASSLPGQGYTEALFGQGTRLTVV.

This clonotype was detected many times. The chain uses TRBV24-1 and TRBJ2-7, with 9 bases matching TRBD1. The CDR3 totals 15 residues. Germline CDR1 KGHDR, CDR2 SFDVKD. V dropped 4 bases and J dropped 3; count of bases not matched to a gene: 6. CDR3 region: CATSDPGTGNYEQYF. In DNA form, the CDR3 reads TGTGCCACCAGTGACCCTGGGACAGGGAACTACGAGCAGTACTTC.

This clonotype was picked up many times. CDR3 bases: TGTGCCAGCAGCGAAGGGTTAGCAGATACGCAGTATTTT. Its translation is CASSEGLADTQYF. The chain has TRBV7-3 and TRBJ2-3; D remains unclear. This CDR3 contains 13 residues. Germline V gene lookup returns CDR1 SGHTA and CDR2 FQGTGA. V lost 5 bases and J 4 bases, leaving 10 bases between the germline ends.

Many counts were recorded for this clonotype. The rearrangement uses TRBV15 and TRBJ1-5, with D possibly TRBD1 on 5 matching bases. Germline V gene data show CDR1 as LNHNV and CDR2 as YYDKDF (reference sequence). This CDR3 has 13 residues. Deletions cut 1 base from V and 5 bases from J, with 6 bases between. This chain's CDR3 is CATSRGGDQPQHF. Here the CDR3 DNA reads TGTGCCACCAGCAGAGGAGGGGATCAGCCCCAGCATTTT.

This clonotype appeared many times. The rearrangement links TRBV12-3 or TRBV12-4 to TRBJ2-1; D might be TRBD1 or TRBD2, each matching 5 bases. This CDR3 comprises 14 residues. V shed 8 bases and J shed 4 bases, with 15 bases lying between them. For the CDR3, the DNA is TGTGCCAGCTCCCCGGTGGGGGAATACAATGAGCAGTTCTTC. Its protein product is CASSPVGEYNEQFF.

This clonotype was recorded many times. The rearrangement links TRBV5-1 to TRBJ2-2; D remains unclear. The germline CDR1 and CDR2 sequences are SGHRS and YFSETQ. V dropped 1 base and J dropped 6 bases, with 4 bases sitting between them. CDR3 size: 12 residues. CDR3 DNA sequence: TGCGCCAGCAGCTTGTTTGCCGGGGAGCTGTTTTTT. Translating it yields CASSLFAGELFF.

The rearrangement links TRBV28 to TRBJ1-1; the D gene is possibly TRBD1 (5 bases). The germline V and J ends were trimmed by 5 bases and 11 bases, with 18 bases remaining between them. The CDR3 is made up of 13 amino acids. CDR1 is MDHEN and CDR2 is SYDVKM in the germline V gene. The CDR3 DNA reads TGTGCCAGCAGTCACCCAAGCCCGGAGGGGGCTTTCTTT. It yields the protein CASSHPSPEGAFF.

This clonotype was seen ten or more times. The chain carries TRBV9 and TRBJ2-6, with D unresolved. The CDR3 consists of 15 residues. Germline CDR1 reads SGDLS; CDR2 reads YYNGEE. Deletions cut 0 bases from V and 0 bases from J, with 4 bases between. DNA of the CDR3: TGTGCCAGCAGCGTAGAAGACTCTGGGGCCAACGTCCTGACTTTC. It yields the protein CASSVEDSGANVLTF.

This clonotype was found a few times. V is TRBV19 and J is TRBJ2-7; D is ambiguous. The germline V and J ends were trimmed by 5 bases and 2 bases, with 10 bases remaining between them. CDR3 length equals 13 residues. Germline-derived CDR1 and CDR2 are LNHDA and SQIVND (reference sequence). Here the CDR3 DNA reads TGTGCCAGTAGTTTCGACATTACCTACGAGCAGTACTTC. Protein sequence: CASSFDITYEQYF. Full variable domain (remainder filled in from reference TRBV19 and TRBJ2-7): DGGITQSPKYLFRKEGQNVTLSCEQNLNHDAMYWYRQDPGQGLRLIYYSQIVNDFQKGDIAEGYSVSREKKESFPLTVTSAQKNPTAFYLCASSFDITYEQYFGPGTRLTVT.

About this clonotype: This may come from a read error, since a much larger clone is one base off. This chain uses TRBV24-1 with TRBJ2-3; 9 bases map to TRBD2. This CDR3 comprises 16 residues. The germline CDR1 and CDR2 sequences are KGHDR and SFDVKD. The CDR3 sequence is CATSLSLAGATDTLYF. CDR3 in DNA: TGTGCCACCAGTCTATCGTTAGCGGGAGCGACAGATACGCTGTATTTT.

The rearrangement joins TRBV3-1 to TRBJ2-5; D is possibly TRBD1 (6 bases). The CDR3 totals 13 residues. Between the trimmed V and J ends, which lost 2 bases and 3 bases, there was a span of 7 bases. Germline values: CDR1 LGHDT, CDR2 YNNKEL (reference sequence). The CDR3 region has the DNA TGTGCCAGCAGCCAACGGACAGAAGAGACCCAGTACTTC. Its protein is CASSQRTEETQYF.